Given below is one T cell receptor beta chain in context. One end of the junction varies from germline; a read error may be responsible. This sample is drawn from a study of blood T cells in healthy people across ages. A second PCR, run for roughly 6 to 11 cycles, used a sample-barcoded 5' primer plus a J-beta primer mix. TCRdb itself ran the 5' RACE reads through MiXCR, one entry per CDR3 protein. The profile covers some 710,000 distinct CDR3 sequences, with over 20% appearing a single time and roughly 22% taken by the ten largest. The CDR3 contains 13 residues. The V gene's germline CDR1 is SGHDN and CDR2 FVKESK.

This TCR came from a man aged 65 to 85 in good health. The sample consisted of blood. The V call is TRBV14, the J call TRBJ1-5; D gene unclear. TRBJ2-3 matches the DNA end more closely, so the J call is doubtful. CDR3 in DNA: TGTGCCGGCAGCCAAAGTCAGGATCAGCCCCAGTATTTT. It encodes CAGSQSQDQPQYF.